The 23 T cell receptor beta chains below were found in one sample sequenced in a study of T-cell memory formation after mild COVID-19 (dated by TCRdb to the early 2020s). Library generation was performed with 5' RACE. Sequencing used an Illumina NovaSeq 6000. The public reads were run again by TCRdb, first through fastp at Q25 and then through MiXCR, and only productive beta chains were kept. A single entry per CDR3 protein holds the most common genes and DNA from its merged rows. For this sample the table gives almost 550,000 distinct CDR3 sequences, of which roughly 20% were detected only once. Of the sample, around 13% is held by the ten largest clones. Material: PBMCs or a T cell subset sorted from them (not recorded which). All receptors come from an adult woman who had mild COVID-19 (a few samples of this study predate the infection). The sample titles of this study are shuffled in the database, so cell type and time point are left out; the donor was told from shared clones.

A few counts support this clonotype. This rearrangement joins TRBV7-9 to TRBJ1-4, with 7 bases identical to TRBD1. The germline V gene has CDR1 SEHNR and CDR2 FQNEAQ (reference sequence). This CDR3 has 15 amino acids. Trimming took 6 bases from V and 4 from J; bases not matched to a gene: 8. The CDR3 DNA follows: TGTGCCAGCAGTCGCCGGGACAGTTTTAATGAAAAACTGTTTTTT. Its translation is CASSRRDSFNEKLFF.

This clonotype was picked up a small number of times. The chain combines TRBV18 with TRBJ2-1; D possibly corresponds to TRBD2 (6 bases). The germline V gene has CDR1 KGHSH and CDR2 LQKENI. The CDR3 runs 15 residues. The V end lost 5 bases, the J end lost 7 bases, and 18 bases lay between the germline ends. The CDR3 DNA reads as TGTGCCAGCTCAGTAGGAGGGGTCAGAGGAAATGAGCAGTTCTTC. Protein: CASSVGGVRGNEQFF.

This clonotype was counted between two and nine times. This chain links TRBV7-8 with TRBJ1-5; no clear D gene. V gave up 5 bases and J gave up 4 bases, with 15 bases separating them. Germline CDR1 SGHVS, CDR2 FQNEAQ. The CDR3 extends over 15 amino acids. The CDR3, as DNA: TGTGCCAGCAGCCAGACCATATCCCCGAATCAGCCCCAGCATTTT. Translating it yields CASSQTISPNQPQHF.

The table lists this clonotype with a few counts. This chain connects TRBV6-5 to TRBJ2-2; 7 bases map to TRBD2. Germline V CDR1 and CDR2: MNHEY, SVGAGI. Trimming took 2 bases from V and 5 from J; bases not matched to a gene: 5. This CDR3 spans 15 amino acids. The CDR3 loop is CASSYMGEGTGELFF. CDR3 bases: TGTGCCAGCAGTTACATGGGGGAGGGGACCGGGGAGCTGTTTTTT.

This clonotype was observed a few times. The chain uses TRBV4-2 and TRBJ2-5; 8 bases are a match to TRBD2. With V trimmed by 5 bases and J by 1 base, 6 bases remained unmatched. CDR1 is LGHNA and CDR2 is YNFKEQ in the germline V gene. This CDR3 is 15 amino acids long. CDR3 protein: CASSASGGPQETQYF. The CDR3 DNA is TGTGCCAGCAGCGCCAGCGGGGGACCCCAAGAGACCCAGTACTTC.

Comment on this clonotype: This may come from a read error, since a much larger clone is one base off. The rearrangement uses TRBV6-2 or TRBV6-3 and TRBJ2-1, with D perhaps matching TRBD2 (5 bases). The CDR3 extends over 16 amino acids. Germline V gene data show CDR1 as MNHEY and CDR2 as SVGEGT. The CDR3 protein is CDSSRVGLSSYNEQFF. The CDR3 nucleotides are TGTGACAGCAGTCGCGTAGGACTGAGCTCCTACAATGAGCAGTTCTTC.

The rearrangement joins TRBV4-1 to TRBJ2-5; D is perhaps TRBD1 (5 bases). Germline CDR1 is MGHRA and CDR2 is YSYEKL. CDR3 length: 14 residues. Trimming removed 0 bases from V and 5 bases from J, with 10 bases in between. As DNA, the CDR3 is TGCGCCAGCAGCCAAGAAGGGGTTGGGGAGACCCAGTACTTC. Translating gives CASSQEGVGETQYF.

Only a few counts were recorded for this clonotype. This rearrangement joins TRBV2 to TRBJ1-1; maybe TRBD1 (5 bases). The CDR3 loop spans 14 amino acids. Trimming pared 9 bases from V and 1 base from J, leaving 15 bases between. Germline V gene lookup returns CDR1 SNHLY and CDR2 FYNNEI. The CDR3 sequence: CASGGPGRNTEAFF. The CDR3 coding sequence is TGTGCCAGTGGCGGGCCAGGGAGGAACACTGAAGCTTTCTTT.

This clonotype was seen a handful of times. CDR3 in amino acids: CSARSSSPDTQYF. The DNA for the CDR3 is TGCAGTGCTAGGAGTTCTAGCCCAGATACGCAGTATTTT. V is TRBV20-1 and J is TRBJ2-3, with D possibly TRBD2 on 5 matching bases. The V end was cut by 3 bases, the J end by 4 bases, with 11 bases between. The CDR3 extends over 13 amino acids. The germline gives CDR1 DFQATT, CDR2 SNEGSKA (reference sequence).

This clonotype was counted between two and nine times. CDR3 region: CASLLSGTSYGYTF. The CDR3, as DNA: TGTGCCAGCTTACTCTCGGGAACCAGCTATGGCTACACCTTC. J is TRBJ1-2 and V is TRBV18, with D unresolved. The CDR3 is 14 amino acids. The V and J ends lost 7 bases and 4 bases respectively, with 16 bases between them. Germline assignment: CDR1 KGHSH and CDR2 LQKENI. The full variable domain, rest sourced from reference TRBV18 and TRBJ1-2, is NAGVMQNPRHLVRRRGQEARLRCSPMKGHSHVYWYRQLPEEGLKFMVYLQKENIIDESGMPKERFSAEFPKEGPSILRIQQVVRGDSAAYFCASLLSGTSYGYTFGSGTRLTVV.

The V gene is TRBV5-1, the J gene TRBJ2-7; D uncertain. CDR1 is SGHRS, CDR2 YFSETQ, per germline. Trimming pared 0 bases from V and 4 bases from J, leaving 14 bases between. The CDR3 runs to 15 residues. The CDR3 DNA follows: TGCGCCAGCAGCTTGGAAGGTTCGATTGGATACGAGCAGTACTTC. This encodes CASSLEGSIGYEQYF.

There are a few counts of this clonotype. This sequence joins TRBV6-5 and TRBJ2-1; D not certain. Trimming took 5 bases from V and 0 from J, leaving 11 bases between them. The CDR3 spans 15 residues. CDR1 is MNHEY, CDR2 SVGAGI, per germline. The CDR3 DNA sequence: TGTGCCAGCAGTCCTCGGTTCAGCTCCTACAATGAGCAGTTCTTC. Translated: CASSPRFSSYNEQFF.

The chain employs TRBV20-1 and TRBJ1-2, with D unresolved. The germline V gene encodes CDR1 DFQATT and CDR2 SNEGSKA (reference sequence). There are 13 residues in the CDR3. Trimming shortened V by 0 bases and J by 3 bases, and 8 bases separated the two germline ends. CDR3 sequence: CSARDEEYYGYTF. In nucleotides, the CDR3 is TGCAGTGCTAGAGATGAAGAGTACTATGGCTACACCTTC.

At least ten counts were recorded for this clonotype. The V and J genes are TRBV20-1 and TRBJ2-7, with D possibly TRBD1 on 6 matching bases. The germline V and J ends were trimmed by 2 bases and 2 bases, with 13 bases remaining between them. Germline V gene lookup returns CDR1 DFQATT and CDR2 SNEGSKA (reference sequence). The CDR3 spans 14 residues. CDR3 amino acids: CSARQSGATYEQYF. Written as DNA, the CDR3 is TGCAGTGCTAGACAGTCAGGGGCTACCTACGAGCAGTACTTC.

This clonotype was seen a handful of times. The junction does not match germline at one end; this may be a read error. The rearrangement joins TRBV5-1 to TRBJ2-1; the D gene is possibly TRBD2 (5 bases). This CDR3 is built from 17 residues. From germline, CDR1 is SGHRS and CDR2 YFSETQ. Here the CDR3 reads CASSPGSNKARYKEQFF. DNA for the CDR3: TGCGCCAGCAGCCCGGGATCCAACAAGGCGAGATACAAGGAGCAGTTCTTC.

This clonotype was observed a handful of times. The V call is TRBV27, the J call TRBJ2-7, with TRBD2 identical over 12 bases. The CDR3 extends over 15 amino acids. V gave up 6 bases and J gave up 4 bases; unmatched junction bases: 7. Looked up from germline, CDR1 is MNHEY and CDR2 is SMNVEV (reference sequence). Here the CDR3 reads CASSYYGLAGYEQYF. CDR3 nucleotides: TGTGCCAGCAGCTATTACGGACTAGCGGGGTACGAGCAGTACTTC.

This clonotype has more than one count but fewer than ten. V is TRBV12-3 or TRBV12-4 and J is TRBJ1-3; TRBD1 aligns across 9 bases. The CDR3 runs 13 residues. V shed 3 bases, J shed 10 bases, and the junction held 4 bases outside the gene matches. CDR3 loop: CASSFGQGITIYF. CDR3 coding DNA: TGTGCCAGCAGTTTCGGACAGGGGATAACCATATATTTT.

The CDR3, as DNA: TGCGCCAGCCACAACAGGGGGGTAAATGAAAAACTGTTTTTT. It is translated as CASHNRGVNEKLFF. The rearrangement uses TRBV5-1 and TRBJ1-4; 8 bases align to TRBD1. V shed 7 bases, J shed 5 bases, and the junction held 7 bases outside the gene matches. Looked up from germline, CDR1 is SGHRS and CDR2 is YFSETQ. The CDR3 is 14 amino acids.

This clonotype has only a few counts. CDR3 region: CASSLGGRLYEQYF. The CDR3 coding sequence is TGTGCCAGCAGCTTAGGCGGCAGACTCTACGAGCAGTACTTC. The gene calls are TRBV7-9 and TRBJ2-7; D unclear. V was clipped by 1 base and J by 3 bases, with 10 bases between them. This CDR3 spans 14 amino acids. From germline, CDR1 is SEHNR and CDR2 FQNEAQ (reference sequence).

V gene TRBV6-5 combines with J gene TRBJ1-2; TRBD1 matches 8 bases. Germline values: CDR1 MNHEY, CDR2 SVGAGI. After removal of 3 bases from V and 6 bases from J, the junction contained 9 bases not matched to a gene. This CDR3 is 15 amino acids long. CDR3: CASSYETGGRDGYTF. The CDR3 DNA follows: TGTGCCAGCAGTTATGAAACAGGGGGTCGGGATGGCTACACCTTC.

The V call is TRBV5-4, the J call TRBJ2-7; no firm D call. The CDR3 sequence is 13 residues long. Germline assignment: CDR1 SGHNT and CDR2 YYREEE (reference sequence). V was cut by 3 bases and J by 9 bases, with 16 bases left in between. CDR3 coding DNA: TGTGCCAGCAGCTCGGGCACTGAGCCGCTGCAGTACTTC. It yields the protein CASSSGTEPLQYF. Full variable domain (rest looked up from reference TRBV5-4 and TRBJ2-7): ETGVTQSPTHLIKTRGQQVTLRCSSQSGHNTVSWYQQALGQGPQFIFQYYREEENGRGNFPPRFSGLQFPNYSSELNVNALELDDSALYLCASSSGTEPLQYFGPGTRLTVT.

This clonotype was counted between two and nine times. The chain joins TRBV15 to TRBJ1-2; D may be TRBD1 (6 bases). The CDR3 length is 16 residues. Germline loops: CDR1 LNHNV, CDR2 YYDKDF (reference sequence). Trimming left V 0 bases short and J 5 bases short, with 16 bases between. For the CDR3, the DNA is TGTGCCACCAGCAGAGATCGAGGGGGTATCGGGTATGGCTACACCTTC. Translation gives CATSRDRGGIGYGYTF.

This chain connects TRBV12-3 or TRBV12-4 to TRBJ1-1; tentative D call: TRBD1 (6 bases). Deletions cut 6 bases from V and 5 bases from J, with 19 bases between. This CDR3 contains 15 residues. CDR3 nucleotides: TGTGCCAGCAGCCGGTCGGGGGCCTTGGGTACTGAAGCTTTCTTT. Amino acid sequence: CASSRSGALGTEAFF.